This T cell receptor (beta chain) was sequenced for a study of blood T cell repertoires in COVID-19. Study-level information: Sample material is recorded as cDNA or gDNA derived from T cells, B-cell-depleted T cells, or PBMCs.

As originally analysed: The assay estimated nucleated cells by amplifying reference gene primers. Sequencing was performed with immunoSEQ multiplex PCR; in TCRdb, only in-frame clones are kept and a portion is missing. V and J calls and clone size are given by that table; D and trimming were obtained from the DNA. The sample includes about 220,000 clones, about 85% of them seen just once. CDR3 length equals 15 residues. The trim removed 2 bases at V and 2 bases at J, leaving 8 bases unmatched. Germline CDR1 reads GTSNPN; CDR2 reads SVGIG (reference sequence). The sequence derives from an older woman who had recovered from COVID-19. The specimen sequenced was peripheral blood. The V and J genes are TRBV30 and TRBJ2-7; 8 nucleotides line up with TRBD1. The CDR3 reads CAWSTEDRGPYEQYF. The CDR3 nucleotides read TGTGCCTGGAGTACTGAAGACAGGGGACCCTACGAGCAGTACTTC.